Below, 5 T cell receptor beta chains from the same sample are listed, as sequenced in a study of blood T cell repertoires in COVID-19. Here immunoSEQ multiplex PCR was the method, and the copy in TCRdb shows in-frame clones only, minus some. This table holds about 97,000 clones, about four fifths found once. Source material: peripheral blood. The receptors come from a human donor in a cohort sampled during active COVID-19.

V is TRBV18 and J is TRBJ2-7; TRBD2 is a possible D gene (5 bases). CDR1 is KGHSH and CDR2 is LQKENI in the germline V gene. This CDR3 is built from 15 residues. Trimming took 4 bases from V and 5 from J, leaving 18 bases between them. The CDR3 spells CASSLAGIARDEQYF. In nucleotides, the CDR3 is TGTGCCAGCTCACTAGCCGGGATAGCAAGGGACGAGCAGTACTTC. Looking up the rest from reference TRBV18 and TRBJ2-7 gives the full variable domain: NAGVMQNPRHLVRRRGQEARLRCSPMKGHSHVYWYRQLPEEGLKFMVYLQKENIIDESGMPKERFSAEFPKEGPSILRIQQVVRGDSAAYFCASSLAGIARDEQYFGPGTRLTVT.

The rearrangement links TRBV9 to TRBJ2-7, with D possibly TRBD2 on 6 matching bases. Per the germline V gene, CDR1 is SGDLS and CDR2 is YYNGEE. This CDR3 has 13 amino acids. V gave up 5 bases and J gave up 2 bases, with 11 bases separating them. CDR3: CASRARGTYEQYF. Here the CDR3 DNA reads TGTGCCAGCAGGGCTCGGGGGACCTACGAGCAGTACTTC.

The V call is TRBV5-4, the J call TRBJ2-3; the match to TRBD1 covers 11 bases. This CDR3 is built from 16 residues. Germline CDR1 and CDR2: SGHNT and YYREEE (reference sequence). The J segment lost 3 bases and the V segment lost 4 bases, leaving 7 bases of the junction unmatched. In DNA form, the CDR3 reads TGTGCCAGCAGCCCTAGGACAGGGGGCTTAACAGATACGCAGTATTTT. Amino acids: CASSPRTGGLTDTQYF.

Here the CDR3 reads CASSLTGTGGLYGYTF. CDR3 nucleotide sequence: TGTGCCAGCAGTTTGACCGGGACAGGGGGACTCTATGGCTACACCTTC. The genes are TRBV28 and TRBJ1-2; TRBD1 matches 11 bases. The CDR3 is made up of 16 amino acids. Germline V gives CDR1 MDHEN, CDR2 SYDVKM. J gave up 4 bases and V 3 bases, and 7 bases lay outside the gene matches.

In DNA, the CDR3 is TGTGCCACCCAGGGATCCGGGACCCAGTACTTC. Translating gives CATQGSGTQYF. The chain employs TRBV24-1 and TRBJ2-5, with a weak D call TRBD1 (5 bases). The V and J ends lost 9 bases and 7 bases respectively, with 11 bases between them. Per germline, CDR1 KGHDR and CDR2 SFDVKD. The CDR3 has 11 residues.